This T cell receptor beta chain was identified during a study of blood T cell repertoires in COVID-19. Background on the study: T cells, B-cell-depleted T cells, or PBMCs provided the cDNA or gDNA that served as material.

In the original workflow: For nucleated cells, counts were estimated from reference gene primer amplification. Only in-frame clones appear in the TCRdb table, and some are missing; sequencing was by immunoSEQ multiplex PCR. V and J calls and clone size are as listed in that table; D and trimming were resolved from the DNA. The sample lists about 100,000 clones; 65% to 90% were seen once. The specimen was peripheral blood. The TCR was taken from a man older than 75 with acute or convalescent COVID-19.

CDR3 loop: CASSLAPDREREKLFF. CDR3 coding DNA: TGTGCCAGCAGCTTAGCCCCTGACAGGGAAAGGGAAAAACTGTTTTTT. This chain uses TRBV7-9 with TRBJ1-4; 7 bases are shared with TRBD1. From germline, CDR1 is SEHNR and CDR2 FQNEAQ (reference sequence). With 0 bases clipped from V and 8 bases from J, the junction kept 9 bases outside the gene matches. The CDR3 runs 16 residues.